The clone carrying this T cell receptor beta chain was counted at least ten times. Its matching antigen is unknown. At one of its ends the junction is not consistent with the germline gene, which may arise from a read error. This record comes from a study of neurological immune-mediated disorders. Turning to the study itself: Of the multiple sclerosis patients, roughly 35 in total, roughly 30 were relapsing-remitting and 3 were secondary progressive.

TCRdb used MiXCR to reprocess the 5' RACE reads, holding one entry per CDR3 protein. The sample consists of just over 20,000 distinct CDR3 sequences, around 16% of them appearing once. The T cells used for sorted libraries numbered 950,000 to 1,000,000, either CD4+ or CD8+. General study results and limits: Falling below healthy controls, multiple sclerosis showed the least TCR clonal expansion, while HTLV-1-associated myelopathy showed the most.

The sample was CD8+ T cells from blood. The source of this sequence is a woman between 18 and 29 years old with multiple sclerosis.

CDR3 sequence: CANSAGTQYF. The CDR3 region has the DNA TGTGCCAACAGTGCGGGGACCCAGTACTTC. This chain uses TRBV6-6 with TRBJ2-5, with D possibly being TRBD2 (5 bases). CDR3 length: 10 residues. Germline loops: CDR1 MNHNY, CDR2 SVGAGI (reference sequence).